These T cell receptor beta chains were read from a single sample in a study of T-cell reconstitution after alpha-beta-depleted transplantation in children. TCRdb called the PCR reads again in MiXCR, with one record for every CDR3 protein. The table records under 350,000 distinct CDR3 sequences, 9.9% of them present only once. The sequenced sample was PBMCs from the stem cell graft donor, obtained from the stem cell graft. All receptors derive from a human donor who donated a stem cell graft to a child with SCID. Both conserved end residues are part of each CDR3. D genes are given only for firm matches. Clone sizes are given selectively: once, few, many, or a class where the clone is expanded.

CDR3: CSARTSGGASGEQFF
DNA: TGCAGTGCTAGAACTAGCGGGGGGGCCTCCGGGGAGCAGTTTTTT
D: TRBD2
J: TRBJ2-2
V: TRBV20-1
size: -

CDR3: CASKRGGGGEQFF
DNA: TGTGCCAGCAAAAGGGGGGGGGGCGGTGAGCAGTTCTTC
D: -
J: TRBJ2-1
V: TRBV12-3/TRBV12-4
size: few

CDR3: CASSYSSQVLNSPLHF
DNA: TGTGCCAGCAGTTACTCGAGTCAGGTCCTTAATTCACCCCTCCACTTT
D: -
J: TRBJ1-6
V: TRBV6-5
size: few

CDR3: CASSDRSGNQPQHF
DNA: TGTGCCAGCAGCGACAGATCCGGGAACCAGCCCCAGCATTTT
D: -
J: TRBJ1-5
V: TRBV2
size: many

CDR3: CASSLSADEQFF
DNA: TGCGCCAGCAGCTTGTCGGCGGACGAGCAGTTCTTC
D: -
J: TRBJ2-1
V: TRBV5-1
size: few

CDR3: CASSQEPPGVSSYNEQFF
DNA: TGTGCCAGCAGCCAAGAACCCCCGGGAGTAAGCTCCTACAATGAGCAGTTCTTC
D: -
J: TRBJ2-1
V: TRBV3-1
size: many

CDR3: CASSPQGNTEAFF
DNA: TGCGCCAGCAGCCCCCAGGGGAACACTGAAGCTTTCTTT
D: -
J: TRBJ1-1
V: TRBV4-1
size: many

CDR3: CASSQDGDRGQKAFF
DNA: TGCGCCAGCAGCCAAGATGGCGACAGGGGGCAGAAGGCTTTCTTT
D: TRBD1
J: TRBJ1-1
V: TRBV4-1
size: few

CDR3: CASSLSPVTGELFF
DNA: TGTGCCAGCAGCTTATCCCCCGTCACCGGGGAGCTGTTTTTT
D: -
J: TRBJ2-2
V: TRBV7-2
size: -

CDR3: CASSLSGTGRNEQFF
DNA: TGTGCCAGCAGTTTATCCGGGACAGGGCGCAATGAGCAGTTCTTC
D: TRBD1
J: TRBJ2-1
V: TRBV27
size: -

CDR3: CASSRQTLAKNIQYF
DNA: TGCGCCAGCAGCCGACAGACTTTAGCCAAAAACATTCAGTACTTC
D: -
J: TRBJ2-4
V: TRBV4-1
size: few

CDR3: CASSLVWAEYNSPLHF
DNA: TGTGCCAGCAGTTTAGTGTGGGCCGAGTATAATTCACCCCTCCACTTT
D: -
J: TRBJ1-6
V: TRBV12-3/TRBV12-4
size: -

CDR3: CSAREGEAYEQYF
DNA: TGCAGTGCTAGAGAAGGGGAGGCCTACGAGCAGTACTTC
D: -
J: TRBJ2-7
V: TRBV20-1
size: -

CDR3: CASSPLDGGFSKTQYF
DNA: TGTGCCAGCAGCCCCCTAGACGGGGGGTTCTCGAAGACCCAGTACTTC
D: TRBD2
J: TRBJ2-5
V: TRBV7-9
size: -

CDR3: CASSFRRGQETQYF
DNA: TGTGCCAGCAGTTTTCGACGGGGCCAAGAGACCCAGTACTTC
D: -
J: TRBJ2-5
V: TRBV12-3/TRBV12-4
size: -

CDR3: CASSLRGGVHEQYF
DNA: TGCGCCAGCAGCTTACGCGGGGGGGTCCACGAGCAGTACTTC
D: TRBD2
J: TRBJ2-7
V: TRBV5-1
size: -